The text below deals with one T cell receptor (beta chain). This entry comes from a study of PD-1 blockade in mismatch repair-deficient tumors. Generated by immunoSEQ multiplex PCR, the TCRdb table keeps only in-frame clones and is missing some. The sample yields fewer than 45,000 clones, roughly 84% seen once. The ends lost 2 bases at V and 7 bases at J; junction bases unmatched: 7. The CDR3 contains 15 residues. Germline V gives CDR1 SGDLS, CDR2 YYNGEE. Sequencing used peripheral blood, obtained 76 weeks after starting pembrolizumab. The chain has TRBV9 and TRBJ2-1; TRBD2 matches at 9 bases. This sequence was found in an adult with mismatch repair-deficient cancer. DNA for the CDR3: TGTGCCAGCAGCGTGGCTAGCGGGATCGGAAATGAGCAGTTCTTC. Its protein is CASSVASGIGNEQFF.